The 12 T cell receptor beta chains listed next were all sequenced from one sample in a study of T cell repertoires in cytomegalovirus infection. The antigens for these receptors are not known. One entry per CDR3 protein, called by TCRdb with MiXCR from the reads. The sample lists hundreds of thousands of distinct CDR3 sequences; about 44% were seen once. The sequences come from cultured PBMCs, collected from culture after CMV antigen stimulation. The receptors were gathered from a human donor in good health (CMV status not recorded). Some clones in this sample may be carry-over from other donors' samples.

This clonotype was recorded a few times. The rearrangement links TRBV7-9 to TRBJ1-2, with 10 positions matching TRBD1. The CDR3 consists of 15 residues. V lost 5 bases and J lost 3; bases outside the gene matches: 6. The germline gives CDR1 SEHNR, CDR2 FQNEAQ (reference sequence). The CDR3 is CASSRDRGADYGYTF. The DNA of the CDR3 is TGTGCCAGCAGCCGGGACAGGGGAGCGGACTATGGCTACACCTTC.

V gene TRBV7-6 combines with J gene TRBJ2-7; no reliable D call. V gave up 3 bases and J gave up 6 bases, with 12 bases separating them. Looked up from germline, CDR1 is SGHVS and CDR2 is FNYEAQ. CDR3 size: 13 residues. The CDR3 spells CASSFLDIGEQYF. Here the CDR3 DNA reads TGTGCCAGCAGCTTTCTGGATATTGGCGAGCAGTACTTC.

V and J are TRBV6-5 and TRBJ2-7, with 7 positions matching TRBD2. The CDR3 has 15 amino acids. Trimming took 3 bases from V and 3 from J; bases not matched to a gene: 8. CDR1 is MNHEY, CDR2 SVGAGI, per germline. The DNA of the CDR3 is TGTGCCAGCAGTTATGTGGCGGGAGTTATCTACGAGCAGTACTTC. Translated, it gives CASSYVAGVIYEQYF.

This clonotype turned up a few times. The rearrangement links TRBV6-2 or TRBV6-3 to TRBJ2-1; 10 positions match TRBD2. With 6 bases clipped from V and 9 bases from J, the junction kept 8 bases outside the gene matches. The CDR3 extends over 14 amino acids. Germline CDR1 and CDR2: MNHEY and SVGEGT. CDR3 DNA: TGTGCCAGCAGGCCACTAGCGGGATCTAGTGAGCAGTTCTTC. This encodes CASRPLAGSSEQFF.

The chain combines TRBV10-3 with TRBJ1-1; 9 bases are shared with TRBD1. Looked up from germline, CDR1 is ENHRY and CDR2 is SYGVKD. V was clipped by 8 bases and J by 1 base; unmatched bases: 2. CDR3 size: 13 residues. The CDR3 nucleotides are TGTGCCATCGGGGACAGGGAGAACACTGAAGCTTTCTTT. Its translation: CAIGDRENTEAFF.

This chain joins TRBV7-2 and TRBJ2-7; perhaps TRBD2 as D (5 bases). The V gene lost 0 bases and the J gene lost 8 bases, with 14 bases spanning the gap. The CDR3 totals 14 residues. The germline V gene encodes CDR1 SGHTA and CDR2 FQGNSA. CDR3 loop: CASSLAGAGYKQYF. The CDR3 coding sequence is TGTGCCAGCAGCTTAGCGGGAGCCGGGTACAAGCAGTACTTC.

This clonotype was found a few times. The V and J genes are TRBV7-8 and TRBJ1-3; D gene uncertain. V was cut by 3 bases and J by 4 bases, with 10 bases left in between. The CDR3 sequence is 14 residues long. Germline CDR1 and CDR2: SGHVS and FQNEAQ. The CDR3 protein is CASSFGGAGNTIYF. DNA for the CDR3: TGTGCCAGCAGCTTTGGTGGTGCCGGAAACACCATATATTTT.

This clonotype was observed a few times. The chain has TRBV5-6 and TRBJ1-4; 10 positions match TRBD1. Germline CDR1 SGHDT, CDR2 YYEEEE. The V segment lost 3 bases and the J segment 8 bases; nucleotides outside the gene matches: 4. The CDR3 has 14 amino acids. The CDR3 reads CASSWDRGFEKLFF. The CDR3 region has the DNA TGTGCCAGCAGCTGGGACAGGGGATTCGAAAAACTGTTTTTT. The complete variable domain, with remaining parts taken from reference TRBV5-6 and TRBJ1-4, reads DAGVTQSPTHLIKTRGQQVTLRCSPKSGHDTVSWYQQALGQGPQFIFQYYEEEERQRGNFPDRFSGHQFPNYSSELNVNALLLGDSALYLCASSWDRGFEKLFFGSGTQLSVL.

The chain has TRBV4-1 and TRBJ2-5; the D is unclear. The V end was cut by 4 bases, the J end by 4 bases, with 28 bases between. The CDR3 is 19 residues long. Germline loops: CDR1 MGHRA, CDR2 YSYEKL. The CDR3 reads CASSPLALEAPLGIETQYF. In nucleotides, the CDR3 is TGCGCCAGCAGCCCCCTGGCCCTAGAAGCGCCGTTGGGAATAGAGACCCAGTACTTC.

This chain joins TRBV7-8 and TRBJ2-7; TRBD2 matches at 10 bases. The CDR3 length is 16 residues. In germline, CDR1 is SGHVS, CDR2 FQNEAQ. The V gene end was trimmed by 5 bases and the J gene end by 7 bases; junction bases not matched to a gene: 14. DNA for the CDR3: TGTGCCAGCAGCGTAACCGGGACTAGCGCCCTACGGGAGCAGTACTTC. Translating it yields CASSVTGTSALREQYF.

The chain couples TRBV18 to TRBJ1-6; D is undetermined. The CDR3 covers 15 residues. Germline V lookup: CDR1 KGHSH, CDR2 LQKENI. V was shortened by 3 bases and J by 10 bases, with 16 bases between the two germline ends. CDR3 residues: CASSPSPGKGSPLHF. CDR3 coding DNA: TGTGCCAGCTCACCCTCCCCGGGGAAGGGATCACCCCTCCACTTT.

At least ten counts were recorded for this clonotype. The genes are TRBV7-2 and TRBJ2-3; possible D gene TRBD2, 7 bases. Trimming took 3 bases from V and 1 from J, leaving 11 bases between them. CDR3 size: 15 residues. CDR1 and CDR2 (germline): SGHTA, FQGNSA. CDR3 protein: CASSLGAGGTDTQYF. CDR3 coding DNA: TGTGCCAGCAGCTTGGGGGCGGGAGGCACAGATACGCAGTATTTT.